This T cell receptor (beta chain) was observed in a study of patients and donors after allogeneic stem cell transplantation. V was pared by 3 bases and J by 4 bases, with 9 bases of the junction left unmatched. CDR3 length equals 18 residues. TCRdb re-called the RT-PCR reads with MiXCR, one entry per CDR3 protein. The table has 200,000 to 250,000 distinct CDR3 sequences, around 14% seen once. The sample holds a few counts of this clonotype. Sequencing was performed on blood, either unsorted or a sorted T cell fraction (not recorded which). The rearrangement links TRBV12-3 or TRBV12-4 to TRBJ2-3; 14 bases map to TRBD2. The clonotype comes from a human donor who was either an allogeneic HSCT recipient or a stem cell or donor lymphocyte infusion donor (not recorded which). It is not recorded whose cells these are; they may come from a transplant donor. Written as DNA, the CDR3 is TGTGCCAGCAGTTTTACTGAGGGACTAGCGGGGGTAGCAGATACGCAGTATTTT. It encodes CASSFTEGLAGVADTQYF.